Below are 20 T cell receptor beta chains sequenced from a single sample in a study of radiotherapy plus CTLA-4 blockade in lung cancer. Repertoires were generated with immunoSEQ multiplex PCR, while TCRdb's copy carries only in-frame clones and drops some. The repertoire consists of just over 14,000 clones, with roughly 72% occurring once and the leading ten covering roughly 50%. The sequences come from peripheral blood, collected from a patient treated with radiotherapy plus ipilimumab. The receptors come from a human donor with non-small cell lung cancer whose response to radiotherapy plus ipilimumab could not be evaluated.

The chain recombines TRBV9 with TRBJ2-2; tentatively, D is TRBD1 (6 bases). Germline CDR1 SGDLS, CDR2 YYNGEE. Between the trimmed V and J ends, which lost 0 bases and 7 bases, there was a span of 22 bases. The CDR3 loop spans 18 amino acids. The CDR3: CASSVEGAVRGYVGELFF. The CDR3 DNA reads TGTGCCAGCAGCGTAGAGGGTGCGGTCAGGGGTTATGTCGGGGAGCTGTTTTTT.

This chain connects TRBV10-2 to TRBJ2-5; weak D call: TRBD2 (5 bases). The CDR3 contains 12 residues. Trimming removed 8 bases at V and 5 bases at J, with 12 bases between. Germline CDR1 is WSHSY and CDR2 is SAAADI. DNA of the CDR3: TGCGCCAGCGGTCGGGGTCGGGAGACCCAGTACTTC. Its protein is CASGRGRETQYF.

The chain carries TRBV7-9 and TRBJ1-1; a weak D match, TRBD1 (6 bases). The CDR3 runs to 15 residues. Germline CDR1 is SEHNR and CDR2 is FQNEAQ (reference sequence). V lost 5 bases to trimming and J lost 0 bases, with 13 bases between them. The CDR3 reads CASSRRGGVNTEAFF. The CDR3 region has the DNA TGTGCCAGCAGCCGCAGGGGAGGGGTGAACACTGAAGCTTTCTTT.

The CDR3 here is CASSQDREGTEAFF. As DNA, the CDR3 is TGCGCCAGCAGTCAGGACAGGGAGGGAACTGAAGCTTTCTTT. The V gene is TRBV5-1, the J gene TRBJ1-1, with 8 bases that match TRBD1. The CDR3 runs to 14 residues. V trimming: 5 bases; J trimming: 5 bases; junction bases outside the gene matches: 8. Germline assignment: CDR1 SGHRS and CDR2 YFSETQ.

Comment on this clone: No DNA is shown, since the ends of the CDR3 on it are uncertain; the CDR3 is the one TCRdb lists. The CDR3 loop is CASSPGVFGEGYTF. The V and J genes are TRBV18 and TRBJ1-2. CDR1 and CDR2 (germline): KGHSH, LQKENI. A total of 14 residues make up the CDR3, ends included.

The chain recombines TRBV30 with TRBJ1-2; 8 positions agree with TRBD1. Germline loops: CDR1 GTSNPN, CDR2 SVGIG (reference sequence). This CDR3 comprises 14 residues. Trimming cost V 4 bases and J 5 bases; bases outside gene matches: 9. This chain's CDR3 is CAWTRPDREYGYTF. DNA of the CDR3: TGTGCCTGGACCCGCCCGGACAGGGAATATGGCTACACCTTC.

CDR3 sequence (DNA): TGTGCCAGTAGTCCCCGGGACACTGAAGCTTTCTTT. Translating it yields CASSPRDTEAFF. The chain uses TRBV19 and TRBJ1-1; the D is unclear. The CDR3 contains 12 residues. V lost 5 bases, J lost 3 bases, and 7 bases lay in between. Germline lookup yields CDR1 LNHDA and CDR2 SQIVND (reference sequence).

CDR3 sequence reads: CSVEGDSKYEQYF. The CDR3 DNA is TGCAGCGTTGAAGGGGACAGCAAATACGAGCAGTACTTC. This chain joins TRBV29-1 and TRBJ2-7; 7 positions agree with TRBD1. This CDR3 contains 13 residues. J lost 4 bases, V lost 1 base, and 4 bases had no gene match. Germline loops: CDR1 SQVTM, CDR2 ANQGSEA.

J is TRBJ1-4 and V is TRBV9; no reliable D call. Per the germline V gene, CDR1 is SGDLS and CDR2 is YYNGEE. V dropped 4 bases and J dropped 0 bases, with 22 bases sitting between them. The CDR3 has 19 amino acids. The CDR3 sequence is CASSTLPGRVTATNEKLFF. The CDR3, as DNA: TGTGCCAGCAGCACTCTCCCCGGGCGGGTTACGGCAACTAATGAAAAACTGTTTTTT.

The V call is TRBV7-2, the J call TRBJ2-1; the match to TRBD2 covers 8 bases. CDR1 and CDR2 (germline): SGHTA, FQGNSA. Trimming at V came to 2 bases and at J to 4 bases, leaving 4 bases not matched to a gene. There are 15 residues in the CDR3. CDR3 in DNA: TGTGCCAGCAGCTTAACGGGGGGGGTGTACAATGAGCAGTTCTTC. Protein: CASSLTGGVYNEQFF.

This clone was counted only a few times. This rearrangement joins TRBV9 to TRBJ2-5; 9 nucleotides match TRBD2. V was pared by 4 bases and J by 2 bases, with 12 bases of the junction left unmatched. Germline V gives CDR1 SGDLS, CDR2 YYNGEE. The CDR3 sequence is 17 residues long. CDR3 in DNA: TGTGCCAGCAGCCCCGGGGGAAGGCGGGGGGGTCAAGAGACCCAGTACTTC. It codes for CASSPGGRRGGQETQYF.

The V and J genes are TRBV5-1 and TRBJ1-2, with 11 bases identical to TRBD1. This CDR3 has 15 amino acids. Germline trimming cut 4 bases from V and 3 bases from J; bases unmatched to any gene: 5. Germline-derived CDR1 and CDR2 are SGHRS and YFSETQ. CDR3 nucleotide sequence: TGCGCCAGCAGCGAAGGACAGGGGGCCTACTATGGCTACACCTTC. As protein: CASSEGQGAYYGYTF.

The gene calls are TRBV5-5 and TRBJ2-2, with 7 bases matching TRBD1. Germline values: CDR1 SGHKS, CDR2 YYEKEE (reference sequence). Trimming took 0 bases from V and 9 from J; bases not matched to a gene: 8. This CDR3 is 15 amino acids long. CDR3 loop: CASSLARQGARELFF. The DNA for the CDR3 is TGTGCCAGCAGCTTGGCCCGACAGGGAGCCAGGGAGCTGTTTTTT.

The chain recombines TRBV7-2 with TRBJ1-5; no clear D. CDR3 length: 13 residues. CDR1 is SGHTA and CDR2 is FQGNSA in the germline V gene. V was cut by 1 base and J by 5 bases, with 6 bases left in between. Here the CDR3 DNA reads TGTGCCAGCAGCTTAGATCGGGATCAGCCCCAGCATTTT. It encodes CASSLDRDQPQHF.

This clone was detected only a few times. At the DNA level, this CDR3 is encoded by other sequences in the same sample as well. V gene TRBV30 combines with J gene TRBJ1-1; no clear D gene. The CDR3 covers 12 residues. The V end was cut by 3 bases, the J end by 1 base, with 6 bases between. CDR1 and CDR2 from the germline V gene are GTSNPN and SVGIG (reference sequence). The CDR3 is CAWRRGNTEAFF. DNA of the CDR3: TGTGCCTGGAGACGGGGGAACACTGAAGCTTTCTTT.

The CDR3 loop is CASSILSYTEAFF. The DNA for the CDR3 is TGTGCCAGCAGCATCCTAAGTTACACTGAAGCTTTCTTT. The chain carries TRBV7-3 and TRBJ1-1; D is unresolved. Deletions cut 5 bases from V and 3 bases from J, with 10 bases between. Germline CDR1 and CDR2: SGHTA and FQGTGA. The CDR3 is made up of 13 amino acids.

The rearrangement links TRBV30 to TRBJ2-1; weak D call: TRBD2 (7 bases). Germline CDR1 and CDR2: GTSNPN and SVGIG (reference sequence). This CDR3 is built from 15 residues. V gave up 5 bases and J gave up 0 bases, with 14 bases separating them. The CDR3 loop reads CAWGGAGSSYNEQFF. CDR3 in DNA: TGTGCCTGGGGGGGGGCGGGCAGCTCCTACAATGAGCAGTTCTTC.

The rearrangement links TRBV19 to TRBJ2-3, with 7 bases identical to TRBD2. Per the germline V gene, CDR1 is LNHDA and CDR2 is SQIVND (reference sequence). The CDR3 runs to 15 residues. V was pared by 5 bases and J by 4 bases, with 9 bases of the junction left unmatched. The CDR3 DNA reads TGTGCCAGTAGTTGGGGCGGGGGAGCGTCAGATACGCAGTATTTT. Protein: CASSWGGGASDTQYF.

Worth noting for this clone: The junction shows a germline mismatch at one end, possibly a read error. The same CDR3 is also encoded by other DNA sequences in this sample. V gene TRBV7-9 combines with J gene TRBJ1-6; 9 bases map to TRBD1. This CDR3 has 13 residues. Germline CDR1 SEHNR, CDR2 FQNEAQ (reference sequence). This chain's CDR3 is CASSRDRDSPLHF. The CDR3 region has the DNA TGTGCCAGCAGCCGGGACAGGGATTCCCCCCTCCACTTT.

V usage is TRBV5-4 and J usage is TRBJ2-1; the match to TRBD2 covers 10 bases. The CDR3 loop spans 17 amino acids. J was trimmed by 3 bases and V by 4 bases; bases with no gene match: 10. In germline, CDR1 is SGHNT, CDR2 YYREEE (reference sequence). The CDR3 sequence is CASSLPPSGGVYNEQFF. The CDR3 nucleotides are TGTGCCAGCAGCCTCCCCCCTAGCGGGGGAGTCTACAATGAGCAGTTCTTC.